This T cell receptor beta chain originates from a study of long-term antiretroviral therapy in people with HIV. Findings and limits, study-wide: Diversity measured after ART increased yet remained under transplant donor controls.

Held in samples before DNA extraction were about 0.9-11 million cryopreserved PBMC. The V end was cut by 2 bases, the J end by 8 bases, with 7 bases between. Germline CDR1 KGHSH, CDR2 LQKENI. CDR3 length: 13 amino acids. For this clone: Its matching antigen is unknown.

The run of the v3.0 immunoSEQ assay was at survey level. This table comes from immunoSEQ multiplex PCR, and its TCRdb copy is limited to in-frame clones, with some not included. The sample records tens of thousands of clones, roughly 93% being singletons. The chain carries TRBV18 and TRBJ1-6; tentatively, D is TRBD1 (6 bases). Sequences were derived from unsorted PBMCs, sampled 9.2 years after starting antiretroviral therapy. This sequence originates from a man aged 30 to 45 with HIV. CDR3 sequence (DNA): TGTGCCAGCTCACCAGCAGGGGATTCACCCCTCCACTTT. Protein: CASSPAGDSPLHF.